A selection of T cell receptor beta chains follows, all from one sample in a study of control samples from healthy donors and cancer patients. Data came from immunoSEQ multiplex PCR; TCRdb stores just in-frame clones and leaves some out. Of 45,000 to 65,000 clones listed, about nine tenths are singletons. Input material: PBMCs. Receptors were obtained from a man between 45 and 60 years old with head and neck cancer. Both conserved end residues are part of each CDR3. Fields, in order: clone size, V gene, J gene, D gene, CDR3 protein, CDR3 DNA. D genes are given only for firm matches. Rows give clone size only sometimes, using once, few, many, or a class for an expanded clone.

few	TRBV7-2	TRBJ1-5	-	CASSLFASNQPQHF	TGTGCCAGCAGCTTATTTGCTAGCAATCAGCCCCAGCATTTT
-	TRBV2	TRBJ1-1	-	CASKGGRNTEAFF	TGTGCCAGCAAGGGGGGGCGAAACACTGAAGCTTTCTTT
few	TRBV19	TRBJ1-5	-	CATEPGGFSNQPQHF	TGTGCCACTGAACCTGGGGGGTTTAGCAATCAGCCCCAGCATTTT
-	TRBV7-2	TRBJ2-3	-	CASSLGFSTDTQYF	TGTGCCAGCAGCTTAGGCTTCAGCACAGATACGCAGTATTTT
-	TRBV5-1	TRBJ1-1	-	CASSLADRGGTEAFF	TGCGCCAGCAGCTTGGCGGACCGAGGGGGCACTGAAGCTTTCTTT
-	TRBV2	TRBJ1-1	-	CASSGVRVNTEAFF	TGTGCCAGCAGTGGTGTCAGGGTGAACACTGAAGCTTTCTTT
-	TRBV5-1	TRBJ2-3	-	CASRTEPPDTQYF	TGCGCCAGCCGAACGGAGCCCCCGGACACGCAGTATTTT
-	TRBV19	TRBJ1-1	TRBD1	CASTRDRGLTEAFF	TGTGCCAGTACCCGCGACAGGGGGCTCACTGAAGCTTTCTTT
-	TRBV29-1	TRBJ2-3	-	CSARGAFGTDTQYF	TGCAGCGCCCGTGGCGCTTTTGGGACAGATACGCAGTATTTT
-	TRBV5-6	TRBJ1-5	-	CASSLRRYGNQPQHF	TGTGCCAGCAGCCTCAGGCGGTACGGCAATCAGCCCCAGCATTTT
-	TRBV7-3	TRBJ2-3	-	CASSPYSSTDTQYF	TGTGCCAGCAGCCCGTACTCAAGCACAGATACGCAGTATTTT
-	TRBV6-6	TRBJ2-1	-	CASRDPSSVLYNEQFF	TGTGCCAGCAGGGACCCATCTAGCGTGCTCTACAATGAGCAGTTCTTC
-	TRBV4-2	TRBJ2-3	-	CASSHPAPGTDTQYF	TGTGCCAGCAGCCATCCCGCTCCAGGGACAGATACGCAGTATTTT
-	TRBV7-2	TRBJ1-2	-	CASSLDLSGYTF	TGTGCCAGCAGCTTAGATCTGAGTGGCTACACCTTC
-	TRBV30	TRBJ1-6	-	CAGKGGGLSSYNSPLHF	TGTGCGGGGAAGGGTGGGGGCTTGAGCTCCTATAATTCACCCCTCCACTTT
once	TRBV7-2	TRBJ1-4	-	CASSFSWEDGEKLFF	TGTGCCAGCAGCTTTTCCTGGGAGGATGGTGAAAAACTGTTTTTT
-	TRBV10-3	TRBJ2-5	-	CAISESAGKETQYF	TGTGCCATCAGTGAGTCGGCGGGAAAAGAGACCCAGTACTTC
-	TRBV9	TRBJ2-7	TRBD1	CASSPPRDRSSYEQYF	TGTGCCAGCAGCCCCCCCCGGGACAGGAGCTCCTACGAGCAGTACTTC
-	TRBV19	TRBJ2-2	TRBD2	CASSIEGTSVAGELFF	TGTGCCAGTAGTATAGAGGGGACTAGCGTAGCCGGGGAGCTGTTTTTT
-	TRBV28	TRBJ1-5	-	CASSLLVRGSGQPQHF	TGTGCCAGCAGTTTATTGGTCAGGGGTTCGGGTCAGCCCCAGCATTTT
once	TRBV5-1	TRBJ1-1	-	CASSFDGINTEAFF	TGCGCCAGCAGCTTCGACGGCATAAACACTGAAGCTTTCTTT
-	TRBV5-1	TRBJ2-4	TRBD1	CASSLGQADQNIQYF	TGCGCCAGCAGCCTAGGACAGGCTGATCAAAACATTCAGTACTTC
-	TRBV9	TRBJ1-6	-	CASSARLGFNSPLHF	TGTGCCAGCAGCGCCAGACTGGGCTTTAATTCACCCCTCCACTTT
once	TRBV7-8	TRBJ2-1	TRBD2	CASSLLGLAVSYNEQFF	TGTGCCAGCAGCTTACTGGGACTAGCGGTTTCCTACAATGAGCAGTTCTTC
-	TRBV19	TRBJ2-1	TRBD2	CASSIASGEHNEQFF	TGTGCCAGTAGTATCGCTAGCGGGGAACACAATGAGCAGTTCTTC
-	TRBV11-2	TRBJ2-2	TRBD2	CASSLNSGVNTGELFF	TGTGCCAGCAGCCTAAATAGCGGGGTCAACACCGGGGAGCTGTTTTTT
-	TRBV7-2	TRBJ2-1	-	CASSSIFGSYEQFF	TGTGCCAGCAGCTCTATCTTTGGGAGTTATGAGCAGTTCTTC
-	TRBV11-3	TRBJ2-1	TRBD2	CASSLVGLAGDNEQFF	TGTGCCAGCAGCTTAGTGGGACTAGCGGGAGACAATGAGCAGTTCTTC
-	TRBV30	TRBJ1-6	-	CACRGEYNSPLHF	TGTGCCTGCCGGGGGGAGTATAATTCACCCCTCCACTTT
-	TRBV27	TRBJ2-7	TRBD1	CASSPLRNLGQGRDYEQYF	TGTGCCAGCAGTCCACTACGAAACCTCGGACAGGGGAGGGACTACGAGCAGTACTTC
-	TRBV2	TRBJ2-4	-	CASSGRDRLAKNIQYF	TGTGCCAGCAGTGGGCGGGACAGACTAGCCAAAAACATTCAGTACTTC
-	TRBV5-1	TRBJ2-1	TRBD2	CASKQSSAGGHEQFF	TGCGCCAGCAAGCAGAGCTCAGCGGGGGGGCACGAGCAGTTCTTC
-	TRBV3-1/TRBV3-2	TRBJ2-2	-	CASSMATGELFF	TGTGCCAGCAGCATGGCAACCGGGGAGCTGTTTTTT
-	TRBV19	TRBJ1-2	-	CASSPLDVNYGYTF	TGTGCCAGTAGTCCCCTGGACGTAAACTATGGCTACACCTTC
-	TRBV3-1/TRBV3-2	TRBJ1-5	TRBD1	CASSPGTGFSNQPQHF	TGTGCCAGCAGCCCCGGGACAGGGTTTAGCAATCAGCCCCAGCATTTT
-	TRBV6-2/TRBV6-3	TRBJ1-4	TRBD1	CASSYVSGGIQRSNEKLFF	TGTGCCAGCAGTTACGTTTCAGGGGGCATCCAACGAAGTAATGAAAAACTGTTTTTT
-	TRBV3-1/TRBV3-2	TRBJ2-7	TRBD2	CASSFLTSGPLEKVGQYF	TGTGCCAGCAGCTTTCTTACTAGCGGGCCGCTGGAGAAAGTCGGGCAGTACTTC
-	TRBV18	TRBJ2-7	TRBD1	CASSNTGAGSYEQYF	TGTGCCAGCTCAAATACAGGGGCCGGATCCTACGAGCAGTACTTC
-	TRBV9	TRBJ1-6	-	CASSVGSFNSPLHF	TGTGCCAGCAGCGTAGGCAGCTTTAATTCACCCCTCCACTTT
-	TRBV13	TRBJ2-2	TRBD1	CASSPPTGGYNTGELFF	TGTGCCAGCAGCCCCCCAACAGGGGGCTATAACACCGGGGAGCTGTTTTTT
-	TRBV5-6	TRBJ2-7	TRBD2	CASRLAGNTYEQYF	TGTGCCAGCAGACTAGCGGGTAACACCTACGAGCAGTACTTC
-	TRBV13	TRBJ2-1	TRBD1	CASSSGGSYNEQFF	TGTGCCAGCAGCTCAGGGGGCTCCTACAATGAGCAGTTCTTC
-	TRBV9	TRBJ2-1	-	CASNGGSGTTLNEQFF	TGTGCCAGCAATGGAGGGAGCGGTACCACACTCAATGAGCAGTTCTTC
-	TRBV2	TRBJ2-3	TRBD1	CASSVQGALDTQYF	TGTGCCAGCAGTGTGCAGGGGGCTTTGGATACGCAGTATTTT
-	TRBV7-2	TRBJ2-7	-	CASKPSRDGYYEQYF	TGTGCCAGCAAGCCCAGTCGGGATGGGTACTACGAGCAGTACTTC
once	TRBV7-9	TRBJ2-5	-	CASSLGLAQETQYF	TGTGCCAGCAGCTTAGGGTTGGCCCAAGAGACCCAGTACTTC
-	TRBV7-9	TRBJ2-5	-	CASSQQETQYF	TGTGCCAGCAGCCAGCAAGAGACCCAGTACTTC
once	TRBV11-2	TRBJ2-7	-	CASSLDSHEQYF	TGTGCCAGCAGCTTAGATTCCCACGAGCAGTACTTC
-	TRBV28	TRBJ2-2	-	CASHAQRLPGGGELFF	TGTGCCAGCCATGCCCAACGACTCCCCGGGGGCGGGGAGCTGTTTTTT
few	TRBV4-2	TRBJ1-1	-	CASSQDPGGEAFF	TGTGCCAGCAGCCAAGATCCGGGAGGGGAAGCTTTCTTT
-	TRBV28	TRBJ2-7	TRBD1	CASSFSGTGVSYEQYF	TGTGCCAGCAGTTTCTCAGGGACAGGGGTATCCTACGAGCAGTACTTC
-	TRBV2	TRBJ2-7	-	CASSSPGVGVTEQYF	TGTGCCAGCAGTTCGCCTGGGGTTGGAGTGACCGAGCAGTACTTC
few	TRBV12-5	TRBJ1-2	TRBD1	CASGLTIPGQSFYGYTF	TGTGCTAGTGGTTTGACCATTCCGGGACAGAGTTTCTATGGCTACACCTTC
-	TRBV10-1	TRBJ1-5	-	CASSEDPW	TGCGCCAGCAGTGAGGACCCCTGG
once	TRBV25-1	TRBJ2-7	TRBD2	CASSDARAGGNEQYF	TGTGCCAGCAGTGACGCCCGAGCCGGGGGGAACGAGCAGTACTTC
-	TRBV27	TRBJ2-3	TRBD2	CASSLILAGGQRDTQYF	TGTGCCAGCAGTTTAATACTAGCGGGAGGCCAACGCGATACGCAGTATTTT